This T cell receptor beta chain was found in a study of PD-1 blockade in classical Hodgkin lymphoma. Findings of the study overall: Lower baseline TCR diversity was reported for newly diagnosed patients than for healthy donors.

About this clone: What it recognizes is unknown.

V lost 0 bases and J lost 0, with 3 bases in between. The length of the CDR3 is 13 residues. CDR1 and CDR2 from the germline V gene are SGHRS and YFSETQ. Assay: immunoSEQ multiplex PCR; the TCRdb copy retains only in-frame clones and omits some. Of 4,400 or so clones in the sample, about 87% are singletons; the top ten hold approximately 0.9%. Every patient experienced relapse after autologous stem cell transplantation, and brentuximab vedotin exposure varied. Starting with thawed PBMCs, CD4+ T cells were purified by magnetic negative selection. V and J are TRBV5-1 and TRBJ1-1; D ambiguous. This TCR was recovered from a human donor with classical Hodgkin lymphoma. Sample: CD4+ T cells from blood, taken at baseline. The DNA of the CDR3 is TGCGCCAGCAGCTTGGACGTGAACACTGAAGCTTTCTTT. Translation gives CASSLDVNTEAFF.